The sample holds one count of the clone carrying this T cell receptor beta chain. The protocol was immunoSEQ multiplex PCR, while the TCRdb copy is restricted to in-frame clones and leaves out a portion. Of 150,000 to 200,000 clones in the sample, around 85% were seen once. Trimming shortened V by 7 bases and J by 4 bases, and 16 bases separated the two germline ends. The CDR3 covers 14 residues. The germline V gene encodes CDR1 SGHRS and CDR2 YFSETQ. The data were obtained in a study of blood T cell repertoires in COVID-19. The rearrangement uses TRBV5-1 and TRBJ2-3, with TRBD1 as a possible D gene (5 bases). This TCR derives from an elderly woman with acute or convalescent COVID-19. The specimen was peripheral blood. The CDR3 is CASSAWGASDTQYF. The DNA of the CDR3 is TGCGCCAGCTCAGCTTGGGGCGCCTCAGATACGCAGTATTTT.